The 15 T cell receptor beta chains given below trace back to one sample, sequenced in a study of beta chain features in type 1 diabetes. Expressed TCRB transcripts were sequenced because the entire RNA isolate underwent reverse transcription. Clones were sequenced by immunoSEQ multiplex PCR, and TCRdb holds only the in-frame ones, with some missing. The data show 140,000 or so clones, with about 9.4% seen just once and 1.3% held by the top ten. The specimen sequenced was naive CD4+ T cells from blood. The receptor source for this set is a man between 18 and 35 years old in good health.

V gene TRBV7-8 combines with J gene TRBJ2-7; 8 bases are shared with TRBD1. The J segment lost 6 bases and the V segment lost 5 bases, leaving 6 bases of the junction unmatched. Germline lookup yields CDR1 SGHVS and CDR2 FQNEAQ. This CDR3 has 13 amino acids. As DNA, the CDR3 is TGTGCCAGCAGCGTACGACAGGGGTTCGAGCAGTACTTC. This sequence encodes CASSVRQGFEQYF.

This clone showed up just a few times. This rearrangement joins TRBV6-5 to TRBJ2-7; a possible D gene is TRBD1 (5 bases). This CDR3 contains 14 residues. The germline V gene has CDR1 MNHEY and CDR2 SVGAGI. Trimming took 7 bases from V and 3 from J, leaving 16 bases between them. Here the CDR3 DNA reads TGTGCCAGCAATTTGCAGGGAAACCACTACGAGCAGTACTTC. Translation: CASNLQGNHYEQYF.

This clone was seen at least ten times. Written as DNA, the CDR3 is TGTGCCAGCAGCCAAGATCTGTTCGTCTCACCCCTCCACTTT. Translated, it gives CASSQDLFVSPLHF. This sequence joins TRBV14 and TRBJ1-6, with D unresolved. From germline, CDR1 is SGHDN and CDR2 FVKESK. Trimming removed 0 bases from V and 10 bases from J, with 10 bases in between. CDR3 size: 14 residues. The full variable domain, completed using reference TRBV14 and TRBJ1-6, is EAGVTQFPSHSVIEKGQTVTLRCDPISGHDNLYWYRRVMGKEIKFLLHFVKESKQDESGMPNNRFLAERTGGTYSTLKVQPAELEDSGVYFCASSQDLFVSPLHFGNGTRLTVT.

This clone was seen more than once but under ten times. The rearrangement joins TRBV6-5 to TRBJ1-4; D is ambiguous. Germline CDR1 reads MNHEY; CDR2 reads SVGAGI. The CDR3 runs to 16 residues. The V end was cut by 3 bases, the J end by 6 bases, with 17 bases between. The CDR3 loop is CASSYSLGRGDEKLFF. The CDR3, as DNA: TGTGCCAGCAGTTATTCCCTCGGGAGAGGCGATGAAAAACTGTTTTTT.

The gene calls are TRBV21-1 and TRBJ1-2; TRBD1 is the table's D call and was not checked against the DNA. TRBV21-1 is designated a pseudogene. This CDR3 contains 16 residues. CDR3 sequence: CASSGSPTGGADGYTF. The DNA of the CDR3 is TGTGCCAGCAGCGGATCCCCTACAGGGGGCGCGGATGGCTACACCTTC.

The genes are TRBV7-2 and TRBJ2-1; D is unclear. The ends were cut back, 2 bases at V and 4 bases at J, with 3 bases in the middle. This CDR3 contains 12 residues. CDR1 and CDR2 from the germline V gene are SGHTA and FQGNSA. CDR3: CASSLRYNEQFF. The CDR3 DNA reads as TGTGCCAGCAGCTTACGGTACAATGAGCAGTTCTTC.

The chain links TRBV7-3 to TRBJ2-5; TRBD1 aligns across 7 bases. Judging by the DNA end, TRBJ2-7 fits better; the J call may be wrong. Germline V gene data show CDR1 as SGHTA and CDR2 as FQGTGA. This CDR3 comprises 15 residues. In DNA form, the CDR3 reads TGTGCCAGCAGCTTTGGGCCTTCGACAGGGCGCGAGCAGTACTTC. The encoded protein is CASSFGPSTGREQYF.

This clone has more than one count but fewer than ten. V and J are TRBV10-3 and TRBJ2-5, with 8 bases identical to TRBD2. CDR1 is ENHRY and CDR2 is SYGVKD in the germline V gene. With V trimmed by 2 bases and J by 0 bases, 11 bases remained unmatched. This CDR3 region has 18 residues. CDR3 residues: CAISETTLELADQETQYF. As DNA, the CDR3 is TGTGCCATCAGTGAGACGACCTTGGAACTAGCGGACCAAGAGACCCAGTACTTC.

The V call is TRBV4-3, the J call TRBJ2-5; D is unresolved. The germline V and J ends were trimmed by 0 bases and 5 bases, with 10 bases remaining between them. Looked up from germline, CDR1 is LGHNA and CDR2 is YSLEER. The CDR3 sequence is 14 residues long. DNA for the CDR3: TGCGCCAGCAGCCAAGACCTGAACGCGGAGACCCAGTACTTC. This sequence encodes CASSQDLNAETQYF.

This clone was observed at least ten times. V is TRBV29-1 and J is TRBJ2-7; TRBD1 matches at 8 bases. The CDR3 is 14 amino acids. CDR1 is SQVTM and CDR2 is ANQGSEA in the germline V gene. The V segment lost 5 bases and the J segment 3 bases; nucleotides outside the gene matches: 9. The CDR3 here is CSVKTGDWDYEQYF. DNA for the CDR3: TGCAGCGTTAAGACAGGGGATTGGGACTACGAGCAGTACTTC.

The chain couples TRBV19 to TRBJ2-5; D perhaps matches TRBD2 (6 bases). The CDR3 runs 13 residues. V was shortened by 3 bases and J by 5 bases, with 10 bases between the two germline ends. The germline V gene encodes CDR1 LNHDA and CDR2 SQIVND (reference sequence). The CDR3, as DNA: TGTGCCAGTAGTATTTTGCGGGGTGAGACCCAGTACTTC. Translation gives CASSILRGETQYF.

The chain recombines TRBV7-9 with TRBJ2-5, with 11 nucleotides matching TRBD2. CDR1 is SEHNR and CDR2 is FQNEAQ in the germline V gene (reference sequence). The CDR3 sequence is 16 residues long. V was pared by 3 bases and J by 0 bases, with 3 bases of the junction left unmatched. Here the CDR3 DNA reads TGTGCCAGCAGCTTGTCTAGCGGGGGGAACCAAGAGACCCAGTACTTC. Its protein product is CASSLSSGGNQETQYF.

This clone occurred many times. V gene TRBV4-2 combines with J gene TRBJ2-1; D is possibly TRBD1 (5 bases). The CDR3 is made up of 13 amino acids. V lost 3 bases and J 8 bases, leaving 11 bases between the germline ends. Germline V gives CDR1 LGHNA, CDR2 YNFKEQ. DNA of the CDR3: TGTGCCAGCAGCCAGGGGCTAGGCGATGAGCAGTTCTTC. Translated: CASSQGLGDEQFF.

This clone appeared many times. The CDR3 region has the DNA TGTGCCAGCAGCACGAAGGGGTTGAACACTGAAGCTTTCTTT. Amino acids: CASSTKGLNTEAFF. This chain connects TRBV7-9 to TRBJ1-1, with D possibly matching TRBD1 (5 bases). CDR1 SEHNR and CDR2 FQNEAQ come from the germline V gene (reference sequence). The CDR3 runs to 14 residues. V dropped 5 bases and J dropped 0 bases, with 10 bases sitting between them.

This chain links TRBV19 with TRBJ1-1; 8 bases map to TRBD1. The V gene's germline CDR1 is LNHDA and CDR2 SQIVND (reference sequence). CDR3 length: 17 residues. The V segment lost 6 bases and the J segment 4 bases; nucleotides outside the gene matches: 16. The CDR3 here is CASRPIRQGNRGTEAFF. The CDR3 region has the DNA TGTGCCAGTAGACCTATCCGACAGGGGAATAGGGGCACTGAAGCTTTCTTT. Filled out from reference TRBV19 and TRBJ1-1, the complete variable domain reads DGGITQSPKYLFRKEGQNVTLSCEQNLNHDAMYWYRQDPGQGLRLIYYSQIVNDFQKGDIAEGYSVSREKKESFPLTVTSAQKNPTAFYLCASRPIRQGNRGTEAFFGQGTRLTVV.